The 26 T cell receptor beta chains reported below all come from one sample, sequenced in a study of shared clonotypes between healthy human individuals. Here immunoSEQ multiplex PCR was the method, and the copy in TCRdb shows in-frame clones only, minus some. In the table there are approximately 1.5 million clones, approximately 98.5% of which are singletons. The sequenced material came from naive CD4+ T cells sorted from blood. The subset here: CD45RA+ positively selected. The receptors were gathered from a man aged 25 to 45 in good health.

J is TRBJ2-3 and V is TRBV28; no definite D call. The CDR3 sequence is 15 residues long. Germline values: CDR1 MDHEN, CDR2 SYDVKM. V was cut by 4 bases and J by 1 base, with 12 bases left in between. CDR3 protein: CASSSPGGRTDTQYF. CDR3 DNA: TGTGCCAGCAGTTCCCCTGGCGGCCGCACAGATACGCAGTATTTT.

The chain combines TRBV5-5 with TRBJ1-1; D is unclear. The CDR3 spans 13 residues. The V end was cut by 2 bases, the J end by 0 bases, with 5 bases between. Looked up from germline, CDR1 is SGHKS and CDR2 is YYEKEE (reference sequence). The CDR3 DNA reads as TGTGCCAGCAGCTTCGCCATGAACACTGAAGCTTTCTTT. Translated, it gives CASSFAMNTEAFF.

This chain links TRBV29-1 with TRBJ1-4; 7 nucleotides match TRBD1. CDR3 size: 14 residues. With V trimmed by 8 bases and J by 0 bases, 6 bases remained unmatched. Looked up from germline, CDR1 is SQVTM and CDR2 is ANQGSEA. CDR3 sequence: CSLDREATNEKLFF. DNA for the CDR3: TGCAGCTTAGACAGGGAGGCAACTAATGAAAAACTGTTTTTT.

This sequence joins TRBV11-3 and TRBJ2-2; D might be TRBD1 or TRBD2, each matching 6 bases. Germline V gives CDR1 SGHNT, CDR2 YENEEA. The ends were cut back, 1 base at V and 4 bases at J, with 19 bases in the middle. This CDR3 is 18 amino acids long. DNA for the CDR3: TGTGCCAGCAGCTTAGTGCCCGGGGGCAGGGGTTTCACCGGGGAGCTGTTTTTT. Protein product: CASSLVPGGRGFTGELFF.

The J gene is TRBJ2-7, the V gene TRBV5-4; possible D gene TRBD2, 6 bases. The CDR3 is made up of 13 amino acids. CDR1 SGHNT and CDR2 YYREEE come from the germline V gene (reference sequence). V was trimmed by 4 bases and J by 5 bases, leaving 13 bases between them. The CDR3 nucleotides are TGTGCCAGCAGCCGCCTAGGCGGGGACGAGCAGTACTTC. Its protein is CASSRLGGDEQYF.

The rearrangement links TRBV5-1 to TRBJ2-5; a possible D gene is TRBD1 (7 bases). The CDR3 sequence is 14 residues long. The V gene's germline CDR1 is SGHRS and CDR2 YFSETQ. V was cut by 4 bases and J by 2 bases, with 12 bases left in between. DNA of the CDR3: TGCGCCAGCAGCCGGGGGACAGTACAAGAGACCCAGTACTTC. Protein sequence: CASSRGTVQETQYF.

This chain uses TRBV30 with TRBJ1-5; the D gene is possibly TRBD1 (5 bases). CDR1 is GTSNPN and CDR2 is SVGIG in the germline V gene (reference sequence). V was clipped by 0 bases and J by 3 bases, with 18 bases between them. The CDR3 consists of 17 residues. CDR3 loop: CAWSVGVPRRDNQPQHF. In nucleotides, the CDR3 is TGTGCCTGGAGTGTAGGGGTCCCACGCAGGGACAATCAGCCCCAGCATTTT.

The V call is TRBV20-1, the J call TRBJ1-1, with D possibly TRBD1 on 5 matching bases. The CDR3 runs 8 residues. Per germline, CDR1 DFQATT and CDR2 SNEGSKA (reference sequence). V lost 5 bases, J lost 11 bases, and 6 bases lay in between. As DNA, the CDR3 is TGCAGTGCTGGGGGGGCTTTCTTT. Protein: CSAGGAFF.

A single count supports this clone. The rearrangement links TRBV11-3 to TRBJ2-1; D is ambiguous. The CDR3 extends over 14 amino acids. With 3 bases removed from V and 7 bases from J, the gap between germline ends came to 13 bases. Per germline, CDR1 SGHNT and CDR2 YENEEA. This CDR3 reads CASSFSVLMNEQFF. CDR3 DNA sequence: TGTGCCAGCAGCTTTTCGGTCTTAATGAATGAGCAGTTCTTC.

The CDR3 sequence is CASSQVLDFNYEQYF. DNA for the CDR3: TGCGCCAGCAGCCAAGTACTGGACTTCAACTACGAGCAGTACTTC. The chain carries TRBV4-3 and TRBJ2-7; perhaps TRBD2 as D (5 bases). CDR3 length equals 15 residues. V lost 1 base, J lost 3 bases, and 13 bases lay in between. The germline V gene has CDR1 LGHNA and CDR2 YSLEER.

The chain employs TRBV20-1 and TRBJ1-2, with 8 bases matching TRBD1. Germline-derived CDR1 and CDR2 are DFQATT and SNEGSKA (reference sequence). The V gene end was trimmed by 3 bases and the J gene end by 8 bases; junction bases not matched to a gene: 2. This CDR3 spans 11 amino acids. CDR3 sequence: CSARDRVGYTF. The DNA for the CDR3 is TGCAGTGCTAGGGACAGGGTGGGCTACACCTTC.

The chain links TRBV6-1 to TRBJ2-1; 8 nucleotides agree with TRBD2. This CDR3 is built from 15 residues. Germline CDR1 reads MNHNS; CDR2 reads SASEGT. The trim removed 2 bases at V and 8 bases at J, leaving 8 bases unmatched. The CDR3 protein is CASSESSGSGDEQFF. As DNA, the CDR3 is TGTGCCAGCAGTGAATCGAGCGGGAGTGGCGATGAGCAGTTCTTC.

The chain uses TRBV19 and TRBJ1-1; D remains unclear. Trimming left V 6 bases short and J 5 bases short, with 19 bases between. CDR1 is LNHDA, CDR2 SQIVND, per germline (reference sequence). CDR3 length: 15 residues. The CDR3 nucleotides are TGTGCCAGTAGGAGCAGTGGGGATCCGGTAACTGAAGCTTTCTTT. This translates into CASRSSGDPVTEAFF.

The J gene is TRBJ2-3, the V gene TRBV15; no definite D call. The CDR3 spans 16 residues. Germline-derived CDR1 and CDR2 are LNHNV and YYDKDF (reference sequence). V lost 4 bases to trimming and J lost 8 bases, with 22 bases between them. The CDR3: CATSIPGLNPPGTQYF. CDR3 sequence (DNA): TGTGCCACCAGCATCCCTGGGCTAAACCCCCCAGGTACGCAGTATTTT.

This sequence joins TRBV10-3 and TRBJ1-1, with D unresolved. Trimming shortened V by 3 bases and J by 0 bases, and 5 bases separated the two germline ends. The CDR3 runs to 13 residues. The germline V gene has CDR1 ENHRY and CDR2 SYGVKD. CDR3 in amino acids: CAISDALNTEAFF. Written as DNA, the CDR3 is TGTGCCATCAGTGATGCGTTGAACACTGAAGCTTTCTTT.

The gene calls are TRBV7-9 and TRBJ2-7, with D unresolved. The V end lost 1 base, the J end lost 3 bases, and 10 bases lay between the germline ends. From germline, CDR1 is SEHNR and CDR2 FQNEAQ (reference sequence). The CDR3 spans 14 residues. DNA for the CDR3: TGTGCCAGCAGCTTAGGACGGAAAGACTACGAGCAGTACTTC. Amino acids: CASSLGRKDYEQYF.

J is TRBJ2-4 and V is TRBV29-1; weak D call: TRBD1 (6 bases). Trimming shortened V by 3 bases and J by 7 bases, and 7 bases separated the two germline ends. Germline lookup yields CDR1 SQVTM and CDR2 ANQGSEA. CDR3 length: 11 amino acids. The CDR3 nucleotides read TGCAGCGTTGACAGGGGCAACATTCAGTACTTC. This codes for CSVDRGNIQYF.

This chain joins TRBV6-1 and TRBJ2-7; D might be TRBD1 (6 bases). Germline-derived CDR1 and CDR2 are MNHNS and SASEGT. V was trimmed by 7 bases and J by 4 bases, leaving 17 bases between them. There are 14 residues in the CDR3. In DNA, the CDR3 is TGTGCCAGCACCCTACAGGGAAGTTCTTACGAGCAGTACTTC. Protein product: CASTLQGSSYEQYF.

The chain's CDR3 is CASSPPGIGYNEQFF. As DNA, the CDR3 is TGTGCCAGCAGCCCCCCGGGGATCGGCTACAATGAGCAGTTCTTC. This chain connects TRBV6-5 to TRBJ2-1, with D perhaps TRBD2 (5 bases). Trimming pared 6 bases from V and 3 bases from J, leaving 15 bases between. The CDR3 extends over 15 amino acids. From germline, CDR1 is MNHEY and CDR2 SVGAGI.

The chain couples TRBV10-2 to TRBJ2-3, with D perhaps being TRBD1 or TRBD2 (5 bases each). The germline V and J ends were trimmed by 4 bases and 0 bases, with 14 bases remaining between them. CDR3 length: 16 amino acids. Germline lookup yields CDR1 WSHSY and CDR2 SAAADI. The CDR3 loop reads CASSGRGTLSTDTQYF. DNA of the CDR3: TGCGCCAGCAGTGGGAGAGGGACCCTTAGCACAGATACGCAGTATTTT.

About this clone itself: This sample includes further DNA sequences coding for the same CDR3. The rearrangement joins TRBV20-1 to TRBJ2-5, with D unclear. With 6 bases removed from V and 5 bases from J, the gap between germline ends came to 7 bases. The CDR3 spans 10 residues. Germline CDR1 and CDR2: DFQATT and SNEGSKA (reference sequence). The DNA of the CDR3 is TGCAGTGCGTCCTGGGAGACCCAGTACTTC. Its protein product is CSASWETQYF.

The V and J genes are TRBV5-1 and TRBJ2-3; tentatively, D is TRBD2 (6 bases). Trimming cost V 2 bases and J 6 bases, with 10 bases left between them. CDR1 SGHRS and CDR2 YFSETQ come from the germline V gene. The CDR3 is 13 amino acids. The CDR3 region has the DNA TGCGCCAGCAGCTTAACTAGCCGGGATACGCAGTATTTT. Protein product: CASSLTSRDTQYF.

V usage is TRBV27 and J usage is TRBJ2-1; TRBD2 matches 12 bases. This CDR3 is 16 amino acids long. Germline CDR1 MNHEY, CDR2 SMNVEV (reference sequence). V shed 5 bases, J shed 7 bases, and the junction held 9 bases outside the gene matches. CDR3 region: CASSPPGLAGPNEQFF. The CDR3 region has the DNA TGTGCCAGCAGTCCTCCCGGACTAGCGGGACCGAATGAGCAGTTCTTC.

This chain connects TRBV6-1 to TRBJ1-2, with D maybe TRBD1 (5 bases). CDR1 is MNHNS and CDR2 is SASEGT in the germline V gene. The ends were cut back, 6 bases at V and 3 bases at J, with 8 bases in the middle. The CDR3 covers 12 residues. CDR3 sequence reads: CASSGDDYGYTF. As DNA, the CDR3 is TGTGCCAGCAGCGGGGACGACTATGGCTACACCTTC.

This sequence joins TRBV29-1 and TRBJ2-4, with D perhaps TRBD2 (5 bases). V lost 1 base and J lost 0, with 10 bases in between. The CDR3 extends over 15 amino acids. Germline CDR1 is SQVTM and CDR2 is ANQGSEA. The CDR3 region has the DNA TGCAGCGTTGAAGTATGGGGAGAAGCCAAAAACATTCAGTACTTC. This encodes CSVEVWGEAKNIQYF.

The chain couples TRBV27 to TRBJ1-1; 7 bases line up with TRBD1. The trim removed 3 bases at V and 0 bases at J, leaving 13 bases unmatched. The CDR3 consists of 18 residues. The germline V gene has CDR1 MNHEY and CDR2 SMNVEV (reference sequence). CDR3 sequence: CASSFRRQGLLLNTEAFF. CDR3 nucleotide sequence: TGTGCCAGCAGTTTCCGTCGACAGGGCCTGCTTCTGAACACTGAAGCTTTCTTT.